The 11 T cell receptor beta chains listed next were all sequenced from one sample in a study of cytomegalovirus exposure and HLA in healthy donors. PCR was performed using 60 Vbeta and 13 Jbeta primers. Data came from immunoSEQ multiplex PCR; TCRdb stores just in-frame clones and leaves some out. The table records 140,000 to 150,000 clones, about 80% of them present only once. Material for sequencing was PBMCs. The receptors shown here come from a woman younger than 35 in good health and CMV-seropositive.

This clone was observed a single time. V gene TRBV18 combines with J gene TRBJ2-5, with 7 bases that match TRBD1. The junction had 11 bases not matched to a gene; V was cut back by 5 bases and J by 5 bases. Germline assignment: CDR1 KGHSH and CDR2 LQKENI. This CDR3 comprises 15 residues. The CDR3 is CASSSGQNPGETQYF. The CDR3 nucleotides are TGTGCCAGCTCATCGGGACAGAATCCCGGGGAGACCCAGTACTTC.

The DNA for the CDR3 is TGTGCCAGCAGCTTTGGCTTCTACGAGCAGTACTTC. As protein: CASSFGFYEQYF. This sequence joins TRBV5-4 and TRBJ2-7; unclear D gene. Germline V gene data show CDR1 as SGHNT and CDR2 as YYREEE (reference sequence). V lost 2 bases and J lost 3, with 6 bases in between. There are 12 residues in the CDR3.

This clone was counted only a few times. This chain links TRBV5-6 with TRBJ1-4, with 9 bases aligning to TRBD1. CDR1 is SGHDT, CDR2 YYEEEE, per germline. The CDR3 runs 15 residues. Trimming at V came to 0 bases and at J to 7 bases, leaving 4 bases not matched to a gene. CDR3 coding DNA: TGTGCCAGCAGCTTGGCCGGGACAGGGACTGAAAAACTGTTTTTT. It is translated as CASSLAGTGTEKLFF.

DNA for the CDR3: TGCAGCGTTGGACCCCGACAGAGCCACACTGAAGCTTTCTTT. Residues: CSVGPRQSHTEAFF. The chain carries TRBV29-1 and TRBJ1-1; tentatively, D is TRBD1 (5 bases). V lost 4 bases and J lost 3, with 15 bases in between. From germline, CDR1 is SQVTM and CDR2 ANQGSEA. CDR3 length equals 14 residues.

The CDR3 reads CASTSSFYGYTF. The CDR3 bases are TGTGCCAGCACCTCTTCCTTCTATGGCTACACCTTC. The chain links TRBV6-1 to TRBJ1-2; D unresolved. In germline, CDR1 is MNHNS, CDR2 SASEGT. The CDR3 is 12 residues long. Trimming took off 7 bases at V and 4 bases at J, with 10 bases between the two ends.

The chain joins TRBV19 to TRBJ2-5; maybe TRBD1 (5 bases). Per germline, CDR1 LNHDA and CDR2 SQIVND (reference sequence). V lost 4 bases to trimming and J lost 0 bases, with 9 bases between them. The CDR3 totals 14 residues. The CDR3 nucleotides read TGTGCCAGTAGTAGGCCGGACAACCAAGAGACCCAGTACTTC. Translation gives CASSRPDNQETQYF.

This clone has just one count. This chain connects TRBV7-9 to TRBJ1-1; D is undetermined. The CDR3 is 13 amino acids. V was trimmed by 3 bases and J by 4 bases, leaving 9 bases between them. Germline V gene data show CDR1 as SEHNR and CDR2 as FQNEAQ (reference sequence). The CDR3, as DNA: TGTGCCAGCAGCTTCCGGGCGGGCACTGAAGCTTTCTTT. As protein: CASSFRAGTEAFF.

In the case of this clone: A read error may produce the germline difference seen at one junction end. The chain joins TRBV7-9 to TRBJ2-3, with 9 bases matching TRBD2. From germline, CDR1 is SEHNR and CDR2 FQNEAQ (reference sequence). The CDR3 has 16 residues. The DNA for the CDR3 is TGTTCCAGCAGCTTTTATAGCGGGGGATACACAGATACGCAGTATTTT. It specifies CSSSFYSGGYTDTQYF.

J is TRBJ1-2 and V is TRBV29-1; 9 bases fit TRBD1. Germline-derived CDR1 and CDR2 are SQVTM and ANQGSEA. Trimming removed 7 bases from V and 4 bases from J; junction bases left unmatched: 7. The CDR3 runs 13 residues. CDR3 loop: CSARDRAGYGYTF. The CDR3 DNA is TGCAGCGCAAGGGACAGGGCAGGCTATGGCTACACCTTC. The complete variable domain, with remaining parts taken from reference TRBV29-1 and TRBJ1-2, reads SAVISQKPSRDICQRGTSLTIQCQVDSQVTMMFWYRQQPGQSLTLIATANQGSEATYESGFVIDKFPISRPNLTFSTLTVSNMSPEDSSIYLCSARDRAGYGYTFGSGTRLTVV.

The chain combines TRBV25-1 with TRBJ1-2; 9 bases agree with TRBD1. The germline V gene has CDR1 MGHDK and CDR2 SYGVNS. The CDR3 has 15 residues. V was pared by 3 bases and J by 5 bases, with 7 bases of the junction left unmatched. The CDR3 reads CASSDGVGQGYGYTF. The CDR3 DNA follows: TGTGCCAGCAGTGATGGCGTTGGACAGGGGTATGGCTACACCTTC.

This clone was detected only once. The V and J genes are TRBV28 and TRBJ2-7, with D tentatively TRBD1 (6 bases). Between the trimmed V and J ends, which lost 6 bases and 2 bases, there was a span of 20 bases. The CDR3 contains 16 residues. CDR1 and CDR2 from the germline V gene are MDHEN and SYDVKM. DNA for the CDR3: TGTGCCAGCAGGTTGAGCCAGGGGCTAGGGACCTACGAGCAGTACTTC. Its protein is CASRLSQGLGTYEQYF.